The 18 T cell receptor beta chains listed next were all sequenced from one sample in a study of T cell changes during pregnancy in multiple sclerosis. The assay was immunoSEQ multiplex PCR, and TCRdb's table has in-frame clones only and misses some. The table shows around 60,000 clones, with roughly nine tenths occurring only once. The sample consisted of CD4+ T cells from peripheral blood mononuclear cells, taken after pregnancy. These receptors all stem from a female donor in good health, enrolled as a control in a pregnancy study.

The chain couples TRBV4-2 to TRBJ2-7; the match to TRBD1 covers 7 bases. This CDR3 is 15 amino acids long. J lost 4 bases, V lost 4 bases, and 10 bases had no gene match. CDR1 is LGHNA and CDR2 is YNFKEQ in the germline V gene. CDR3 in amino acids: CASSPTNRGAYEQYF. CDR3 coding DNA: TGTGCCAGCAGCCCAACCAACAGGGGCGCTTACGAGCAGTACTTC.

This chain uses TRBV5-6 with TRBJ1-2, with D perhaps TRBD1 (6 bases). Germline CDR1 is SGHDT and CDR2 is YYEEEE. The germline V and J ends were trimmed by 4 bases and 0 bases, with 10 bases remaining between them. This CDR3 contains 14 residues. The CDR3 protein is CASSEGGPNYGYTF. The CDR3 DNA sequence: TGTGCCAGCAGCGAGGGGGGGCCTAACTATGGCTACACCTTC.

The chain employs TRBV6-1 and TRBJ1-4, with D tentatively TRBD1 (5 bases). CDR1 MNHNS and CDR2 SASEGT come from the germline V gene. The CDR3 extends over 14 amino acids. V was pared by 6 bases and J by 2 bases, with 10 bases between. The CDR3 here is CASRIRGTNEKLFF. The CDR3 region has the DNA TGTGCCAGCAGGATACGGGGGACTAATGAAAAACTGTTTTTT.

The V and J genes are TRBV5-1 and TRBJ1-2, with TRBD1 identical over 7 bases. Trimming removed 2 bases from V and 5 bases from J; junction bases left unmatched: 3. CDR1 SGHRS and CDR2 YFSETQ come from the germline V gene. This CDR3 contains 13 residues. CDR3 loop: CASSLGQVYGYTF. The CDR3 DNA reads TGCGCCAGCAGCTTAGGACAGGTATATGGCTACACCTTC.

The chain uses TRBV5-4 and TRBJ1-1; the D gene is possibly TRBD1 (6 bases). There are 18 residues in the CDR3. V was pared by 5 bases and J by 1 base, with 24 bases between. Germline values: CDR1 SGHNT, CDR2 YYREEE (reference sequence). CDR3 sequence: CASRPTGGPGGGNTEAFF. In DNA, the CDR3 is TGTGCCAGCAGACCTACGGGGGGGCCCGGCGGTGGGAACACTGAAGCTTTCTTT.

The V gene is TRBV4-3, the J gene TRBJ2-7; D possibly corresponds to TRBD1 (5 bases). Germline V CDR1 and CDR2: LGHNA, YSLEER. V was pared by 1 base and J by 4 bases, with 8 bases between. CDR3 length: 13 amino acids. CDR3 in amino acids: CASSQASGYEQYF. The CDR3 DNA reads as TGCGCCAGCAGCCAAGCATCAGGGTACGAGCAGTACTTC.

This chain joins TRBV18 and TRBJ1-3, with D possibly being TRBD1 (5 bases). CDR3 size: 18 residues. Between the trimmed V and J ends, which lost 2 bases and 0 bases, there was a span of 17 bases. Germline-derived CDR1 and CDR2 are KGHSH and LQKENI. This CDR3 is CASSPTGPGPSSGNTIYF. The CDR3 DNA reads TGTGCCAGCTCACCAACCGGACCAGGGCCAAGCTCTGGAAACACCATATATTTT.

This chain connects TRBV11-2 to TRBJ1-4; D is possibly TRBD1 (6 bases). The CDR3 runs to 15 residues. Trimming removed 5 bases from V and 0 bases from J, with 10 bases in between. CDR1 SGHAT and CDR2 FQNNGV come from the germline V gene. CDR3 nucleotide sequence: TGTGCCAGCAGCCCATGGACAGCAACTAATGAAAAACTGTTTTTT. It codes for CASSPWTATNEKLFF.

This chain connects TRBV25-1 to TRBJ2-1; D not certain. Per germline, CDR1 MGHDK and CDR2 SYGVNS. The V end lost 2 bases, the J end lost 8 bases, and 10 bases lay between the germline ends. The CDR3 loop spans 13 amino acids. DNA of the CDR3: TGTGCCAGCAGTGAAGTCCCCCGCGATGAGCAGTTCTTC. Protein product: CASSEVPRDEQFF.

The J gene is TRBJ2-1, the V gene TRBV11-3; 11 nucleotides line up with TRBD2. V lost 5 bases to trimming and J lost 7 bases; unmatched junction nucleotides: 7. Germline CDR1 SGHNT, CDR2 YENEEA. This CDR3 spans 15 amino acids. The CDR3 DNA sequence: TGTGCCAGCAGCCCAGGAATAGCGGGGGGGAATGAGCAGTTCTTC. Residues: CASSPGIAGGNEQFF.

The chain couples TRBV4-3 to TRBJ2-2; possibly TRBD1 for D (7 bases). CDR3 length: 14 residues. From germline, CDR1 is LGHNA and CDR2 YSLEER. V was cut by 6 bases and J by 5 bases, with 13 bases left in between. DNA of the CDR3: TGCGCCAGCAGGAACGCAGGGGGGACCGGGGAGCTGTTTTTT. Translation gives CASRNAGGTGELFF.

This chain's CDR3 is CASSLVGGGAVNIQYF. CDR3 in DNA: TGTGCCAGCAGCTTAGTTGGCGGGGGGGCCGTAAACATTCAGTACTTC. The chain carries TRBV7-2 and TRBJ2-4, with TRBD2 matching over 9 bases. Germline trimming cut 1 base from V and 6 bases from J; bases unmatched to any gene: 7. CDR3 length equals 16 residues. CDR1 and CDR2 (germline): SGHTA, FQGNSA.

CDR3 sequence (DNA): TGTGCCACCAGCAGAGATACCCCGCTAGCGGGGGGGTTGGTTGAGCAGTTCTTC. It translates to CATSRDTPLAGGLVEQFF. The gene calls are TRBV15 and TRBJ2-1; 12 nucleotides agree with TRBD2. CDR1 and CDR2 from the germline V gene are LNHNV and YYDKDF (reference sequence). The CDR3 has 18 residues. The V segment lost 0 bases and the J segment 9 bases; nucleotides outside the gene matches: 12.

The chain employs TRBV2 and TRBJ1-1; a possible D gene is TRBD1 (5 bases). CDR3 length equals 13 residues. Per germline, CDR1 SNHLY and CDR2 FYNNEI. V lost 3 bases to trimming and J lost 12 bases, with 17 bases between them. CDR3 sequence: CASSDPRRGMTFF. As DNA, the CDR3 is TGTGCCAGCAGTGATCCCCGGCGGGGGATGACTTTCTTT. The full variable domain, rest sourced from reference TRBV2 and TRBJ1-1, is EPEVTQTPSHQVTQMGQEVILRCVPISNHLYFYWYRQILGQKVEFLVSFYNNEISEKSEIFDDQFSVERPDGSNFTLKIRSTKLEDSAMYFCASSDPRRGMTFFGQGTRLTVV.

This clone was seen once. The chain employs TRBV25-1 and TRBJ2-3, with 15 bases aligning to TRBD2. CDR1 MGHDK and CDR2 SYGVNS come from the germline V gene. The CDR3 has 16 amino acids. V lost 6 bases to trimming and J lost 13 bases; unmatched junction nucleotides: 14. The CDR3 spells CASRERTSGGASKKYF. The CDR3 nucleotides are TGTGCCAGCAGGGAGAGGACTAGCGGGGGGGCTTCGAAAAAGTATTTT.

CDR3 DNA: TGCGCCAGCAGCCACCGCGGACCGGGACAGGGGGCTAACGAGCAGTACTTC. Translation gives CASSHRGPGQGANEQYF. This chain links TRBV4-1 with TRBJ2-7, with TRBD1 identical over 12 bases. The CDR3 spans 17 residues. CDR1 MGHRA and CDR2 YSYEKL come from the germline V gene. V was clipped by 3 bases and J by 5 bases; unmatched bases: 11.

V gene TRBV11-2 combines with J gene TRBJ2-2; D might be TRBD2 (6 bases). V shed 8 bases and J shed 4 bases, with 14 bases lying between them. Germline values: CDR1 SGHAT, CDR2 FQNNGV. The CDR3 sequence is 14 residues long. CDR3 region: CASHLAISTGELFF. The DNA for the CDR3 is TGTGCCAGCCATCTAGCGATCTCCACCGGGGAGCTGTTTTTT.

V usage is TRBV6-4 and J usage is TRBJ2-6; 7 bases line up with TRBD2. V gave up 8 bases and J gave up 0 bases; unmatched junction bases: 1. CDR1 is MRHNA and CDR2 is SNTAGT in the germline V gene. The CDR3 covers 14 residues. The CDR3 protein is CASGRGSGANVLTF. The CDR3, as DNA: TGTGCCAGCGGGAGGGGCTCTGGGGCCAACGTCCTGACTTTC.